The text below deals with one T cell receptor (beta chain). These data originate in a study of blood T cell repertoires in COVID-19. About the study: Material from acute and convalescent COVID-19 was sourced from the United States, Italy and Spain.

The assay was immunoSEQ multiplex PCR, and TCRdb's table has in-frame clones only and misses some. The repertoire has around 26,000 clones, 85% to 90% of them found once; the top ten carry 4.9%. The sequence was obtained from a man between 65 and 85 years old with active COVID-19. The material sequenced was peripheral blood.

As DNA, the CDR3 is TGCGCCAGCAGCTTGGCCATCAGGGGGCGCGGGGAGCTGTTTTTT. It codes for CASSLAIRGRGELFF. The V call is TRBV5-1, the J call TRBJ2-2, with 8 nucleotides matching TRBD1. CDR1 SGHRS and CDR2 YFSETQ come from the germline V gene. Unmatched junction bases numbered 5, after V lost 0 bases and J lost 7 bases. This CDR3 spans 15 amino acids.